Listed below are T cell receptor beta chains from one sample, sequenced in a study of blood T cell repertoires in COVID-19. Only in-frame clones appear in the TCRdb table, and some are missing; sequencing was by immunoSEQ multiplex PCR. The sample contains a few hundred thousand clones, roughly 89% of which appear only once. Sequenced sample: PBMCs or T cells enriched from blood (not recorded which). Source of these receptors: a woman between 18 and 29 years old with acute COVID-19. The conserved cysteine and the conserved F or W are not part of the CDR3 here. The order of the fields is clone size, J gene, V gene, CDR3 protein. Clone size is not always given. Where it is, it says once, few, many or a class for expanded clones.

.,TRBJ2-7,TRBV11-3,ASSPGTSGEQY
.,TRBJ2-3,TRBV19,ASSIQAGGWTDTQY
.,TRBJ2-2,TRBV24-1,ATQGQGITGELF
.,TRBJ1-3,TRBV28,ASRKTGSRTIY
.,TRBJ1-1,TRBV2,ASSEIEDRPKNTEAF
.,TRBJ1-2,TRBV15,ATSREGPDRAMIYGYT
.,TRBJ1-2,TRBV5-1,ASSLNGLGDGYT
.,TRBJ1-1,TRBV5-4,ASSGRGYGTEAF
.,TRBJ1-1,TRBV5-1,ASSSREGQANTEAF
.,TRBJ2-7,TRBV29-1,SVKSRDFGLGEQY
once,TRBJ1-1,TRBV11-2,ASSDGWGDTEAF
.,TRBJ1-2,TRBV7-9,ASSHRQGTTYGYT
.,TRBJ2-3,TRBV18,ASSPSRERDTDTQY
.,TRBJ2-1,TRBV7-2,ASSSAGGSDLYEQF
.,TRBJ2-3,TRBV6-5,ASGPDGHTSDTQY
once,TRBJ2-7,TRBV3-1/TRBV3-2,ASSQTRRSYEQY
.,TRBJ1-1,TRBV18,ASSHQQGWNTEAF
.,TRBJ2-6,TRBV7-3,ASSSPRGTSGANVLT
.,TRBJ2-2,TRBV15,ATSTGLAGNTGELF
.,TRBJ1-2,TRBV19,ASSIGFRDYGYT
.,TRBJ2-5,TRBV29-1,SVAPGQGQETQY
.,TRBJ2-7,TRBV27,ASSLYGSSYEQY
.,TRBJ2-1,TRBV3-1/TRBV3-2,ASSHLSGGPDEQF
.,TRBJ2-1,TRBV13,ASSLRTRVV
.,TRBJ1-5,TRBV5-5,ASSVQWDRGRLQPQH
.,TRBJ1-2,TRBV7-8,ASSLSQGSYGYT
.,TRBJ2-5,TRBV7-2,ASSSDGRGTQY
.,TRBJ2-1,TRBV11-3,ASSIRGGSSYNEQF
.,TRBJ2-1,TRBV14,ASSQEQGPSSYNEQF
.,TRBJ1-5,TRBV10-2,ASSESSGDQPQH
.,TRBJ2-5,TRBV5-4,ASSLVGLAGRD
.,TRBJ2-7,TRBV7-9,ASSWDRLGEQY
.,TRBJ2-1,TRBV6-4,ASSPGAGSYNEQF
few,TRBJ1-2,TRBV5-8,ASNYGATGNGYT
.,TRBJ2-1,TRBV6-4,ASSIRFSGSSYNEQF
.,TRBJ2-1,TRBV27,ASSFRLSNEQF